The 17 T cell receptor beta chains listed next were all sequenced from one sample in a study of CD8 T cells in ankylosing spondylitis. Study-wide points: A TCR beta motif made of 7 to 9 highly homologous variants seemed typical of ankylosing spondylitis blood.

TCRdb re-analysed the 5' RACE reads in MiXCR, keeping a single row per CDR3 protein. The sample shows 500,000 to 650,000 distinct CDR3 sequences, less than 6% of them seen only once. These receptors are not linked to any known antigen. Sequencing was carried out using blood, either unsorted or a sorted T cell fraction (not recorded which). These receptors were taken from a male donor with ankylosing spondylitis.

This clonotype was seen a handful of times. The rearrangement links TRBV3-1 to TRBJ2-5, with D tentatively TRBD1 or TRBD2 (6 bases each). The germline V gene has CDR1 LGHDT and CDR2 YNNKEL (reference sequence). Between the trimmed V and J ends, which lost 0 bases and 7 bases, there was a span of 12 bases. This CDR3 has 14 amino acids. CDR3 coding DNA: TGTGCCAGCAGCCAAGACCGGGGGCGCGGGACCCAGTACTTC. This encodes CASSQDRGRGTQYF.

This clonotype was seen ten or more times. The CDR3, as DNA: TGTGCCAGCAGTCCACAGGGTGCCTACGAGCAGTACTTC. Translated, it gives CASSPQGAYEQYF. The chain has TRBV12-3 or TRBV12-4 and TRBJ2-7; maybe TRBD1 (6 bases). This CDR3 is built from 13 residues. Trimming took 5 bases from V and 2 from J, leaving 10 bases between them.

This clonotype appeared many times. The chain links TRBV7-9 to TRBJ2-1, with D perhaps matching TRBD2 (5 bases). Trimming took off 11 bases at V and 4 bases at J, with 15 bases between the two ends. CDR1 is SEHNR and CDR2 is FQNEAQ in the germline V gene (reference sequence). CDR3 size: 13 residues. The CDR3 DNA reads as TGTGCCGGAGGAGGTTCAAGTTACAATGAGCAGTTCTTC. Amino acid sequence: CAGGGSSYNEQFF.

This clonotype was recorded at least ten times. This sequence joins TRBV20-1 and TRBJ1-2, with D perhaps matching TRBD1 (5 bases). The V end was cut by 5 bases, the J end by 2 bases, with 12 bases between. Germline CDR1 reads DFQATT; CDR2 reads SNEGSKA (reference sequence). This CDR3 is 13 amino acids long. The CDR3 region is CSAWDSRNYGYTF. The DNA for the CDR3 is TGCAGTGCTTGGGACTCCCGAAACTATGGCTACACCTTC.

In the case of this clonotype: Just one base apart from a much larger clone, this may be a read error. This chain links TRBV12-3 or TRBV12-4 with TRBJ1-2; maybe TRBD1 (6 bases). CDR3 size: 14 residues. The CDR3 region has the DNA TGTGCCAGCAGTTTAAGTGGGGGCGACTATGACTACACCTTC. Protein product: CASSLSGGDYDYTF.

This clonotype has ten or more counts. V usage is TRBV20-1 and J usage is TRBJ1-6, with a possible D match to TRBD1 (5 bases). Germline values: CDR1 DFQATT, CDR2 SNEGSKA (reference sequence). V was cut by 0 bases and J by 8 bases, with 14 bases left in between. This CDR3 is 15 amino acids long. The DNA of the CDR3 is TGCAGTGCTAGAGATTCTGGGACGGGTTATTCACCCCTCCACTTT. Translated, it gives CSARDSGTGYSPLHF.

This clonotype was seen at least ten times. This rearrangement joins TRBV7-2 to TRBJ2-7, with TRBD2 identical over 9 bases. Germline-derived CDR1 and CDR2 are SGHTA and FQGNSA. Trimming took 3 bases from V and 2 from J; bases not matched to a gene: 5. The CDR3 contains 15 residues. CDR3 sequence: CASSFTSGPAYEQYF. The CDR3 DNA follows: TGTGCCAGCAGCTTTACTAGCGGGCCCGCCTACGAGCAGTACTTC.

In this sample, this clonotype turned up a few times. The CDR3 nucleotides are TGTGCCAGCAGCTTGATCGGGGCAGGTAGCTCCTACGAGCAGTACTTC. It yields the protein CASSLIGAGSSYEQYF. This chain uses TRBV7-2 with TRBJ2-7; the D call may be TRBD1 or TRBD2 (5 bases each). The length of the CDR3 is 16 residues. V dropped 3 bases and J dropped 0 bases, with 15 bases sitting between them. Germline loops: CDR1 SGHTA, CDR2 FQGNSA. Complete variable domain (other parts from reference TRBV7-2 and TRBJ2-7): GAGVSQSPSNKVTEKGKDVELRCDPISGHTALYWYRQSLGQGLEFLIYFQGNSAPDKSGLPSDRFSAERTGGSVSTLTIQRTQQEDSAVYLCASSLIGAGSSYEQYFGPGTRLTVT.

This clonotype was seen many times. The chain carries TRBV5-1 and TRBJ2-7; a weak D match, TRBD2 (6 bases). The germline CDR1 and CDR2 sequences are SGHRS and YFSETQ. V shed 0 bases and J shed 6 bases, with 16 bases lying between them. CDR3 length equals 15 residues. CDR3 sequence reads: CASSLAGRRGLEQYF. CDR3 nucleotide sequence: TGCGCCAGCAGCTTGGCCGGAAGGAGGGGACTCGAGCAGTACTTC.

This clonotype has a count of ten or more. The gene calls are TRBV7-2 and TRBJ2-1; D is tentatively TRBD1 or TRBD2 (5 bases each). CDR3 length: 14 amino acids. Germline CDR1 SGHTA, CDR2 FQGNSA. V lost 5 bases, J lost 4 bases, and 12 bases lay in between. The CDR3 DNA follows: TGTGCCAGCAGCCTCGGGGCCCTTTACAATGAGCAGTTCTTC. It specifies CASSLGALYNEQFF.

The CDR3 nucleotides are TGTGCCGGTAGGGAGGCCACTGAAGCTTTCTTT. Translating it yields CAGREATEAFF. V is TRBV30 and J is TRBJ1-1; D is unclear. Trimming pared 8 bases from V and 4 bases from J, leaving 11 bases between. Germline CDR1 GTSNPN, CDR2 SVGIG (reference sequence). The CDR3 loop spans 11 amino acids.

There are many counts of this clonotype. This chain joins TRBV25-1 and TRBJ2-3, with a possible D match to TRBD1 (5 bases). Germline CDR1 reads MGHDK; CDR2 reads SYGVNS. V was trimmed by 3 bases and J by 1 base, leaving 8 bases between them. The CDR3 consists of 14 residues. In DNA, the CDR3 is TGTGCCAGCAGTGATGTACAGGGCACAGATACGCAGTATTTT. This sequence encodes CASSDVQGTDTQYF.

This clonotype was seen at least ten times. The chain employs TRBV12-3 or TRBV12-4 and TRBJ2-4, with D unclear. This CDR3 contains 14 residues. V lost 3 bases to trimming and J lost 3 bases, with 9 bases between them. CDR3 nucleotides: TGTGCCAGCAGTTTTGTGGGGTTCAAAAACATTCAGTACTTC. This gives the protein CASSFVGFKNIQYF.

This clonotype occurred a few times. This rearrangement joins TRBV5-6 to TRBJ2-1, with D possibly TRBD1 on 7 matching bases. There are 16 residues in the CDR3. From germline, CDR1 is SGHDT and CDR2 YYEEEE. V was clipped by 1 base and J by 3 bases, with 14 bases between them. The CDR3: CASSLRRGPVYNEQFF. Written as DNA, the CDR3 is TGTGCCAGCAGCTTGAGGAGGGGGCCAGTCTACAATGAGCAGTTCTTC. Looking up the rest from reference TRBV5-6 and TRBJ2-1 gives the full variable domain: DAGVTQSPTHLIKTRGQQVTLRCSPKSGHDTVSWYQQALGQGPQFIFQYYEEEERQRGNFPDRFSGHQFPNYSSELNVNALLLGDSALYLCASSLRRGPVYNEQFFGPGTRLTVL.

This clonotype was counted at least ten times. The chain combines TRBV4-2 with TRBJ2-7, with D unclear. V gave up 4 bases and J gave up 4 bases, with 11 bases separating them. In germline, CDR1 is LGHNA, CDR2 YNFKEQ. The CDR3 covers 13 residues. In DNA, the CDR3 is TGTGCCAGCAGCCGAAGCGACTTTTACGAGCAGTACTTC. Protein product: CASSRSDFYEQYF.

Regarding this clonotype: Possible read error: a much larger clone is one base away. This chain uses TRBV16 with TRBJ1-2, with D possibly being TRBD1 (5 bases). CDR1 KGHSY and CDR2 FQNENV come from the germline V gene. The CDR3 extends over 15 amino acids. The CDR3 reads CAISQSVQVGYGYTF. CDR3 DNA sequence: TGTGCCATCAGCCAATCTGTACAGGTGGGCTATGGCTACACCTTC.

This clonotype was found many times. The J gene is TRBJ2-1, the V gene TRBV5-8, with D unclear. The germline V gene encodes CDR1 SGHTS and CDR2 YDEGEE. The CDR3 consists of 14 residues. Between the trimmed V and J ends, which lost 4 bases and 4 bases, there was a span of 12 bases. The CDR3 protein is CASSVRKPYNEQFF. CDR3 in DNA: TGTGCCAGCAGCGTGCGGAAGCCTTACAATGAGCAGTTCTTC.